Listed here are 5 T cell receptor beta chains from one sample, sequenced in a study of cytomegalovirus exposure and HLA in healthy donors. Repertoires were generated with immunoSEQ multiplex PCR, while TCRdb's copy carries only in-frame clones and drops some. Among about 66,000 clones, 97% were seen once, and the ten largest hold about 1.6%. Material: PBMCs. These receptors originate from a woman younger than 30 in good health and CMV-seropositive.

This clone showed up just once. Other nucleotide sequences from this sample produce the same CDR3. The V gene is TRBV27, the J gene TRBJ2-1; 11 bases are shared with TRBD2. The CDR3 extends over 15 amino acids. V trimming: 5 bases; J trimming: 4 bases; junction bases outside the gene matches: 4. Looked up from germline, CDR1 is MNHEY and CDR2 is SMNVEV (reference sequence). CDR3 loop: CASSPGTSGYNEQFF. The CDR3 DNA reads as TGTGCCAGCAGTCCCGGGACTAGCGGATACAATGAGCAGTTCTTC.

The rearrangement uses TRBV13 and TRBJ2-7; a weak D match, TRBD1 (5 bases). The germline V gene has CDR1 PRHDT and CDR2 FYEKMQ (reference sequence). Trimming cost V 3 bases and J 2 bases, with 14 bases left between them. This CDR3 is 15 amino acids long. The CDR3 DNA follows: TGTGCCAGCAGCTTCCGCAGGGATCCTCCCTACGAGCAGTACTTC. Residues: CASSFRRDPPYEQYF. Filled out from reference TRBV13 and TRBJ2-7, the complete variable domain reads AAGVIQSPRHLIKEKRETATLKCYPIPRHDTVYWYQQGPGQDPQFLISFYEKMQSDKGSIPDRFSAQQFSDYHSELNMSSLELGDSALYFCASSFRRDPPYEQYFGPGTRLTVT.

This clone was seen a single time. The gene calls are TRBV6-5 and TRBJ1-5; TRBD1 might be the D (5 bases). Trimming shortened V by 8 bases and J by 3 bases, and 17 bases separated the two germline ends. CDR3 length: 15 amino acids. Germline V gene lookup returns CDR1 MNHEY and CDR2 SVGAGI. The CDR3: CASGAGTEFNQPQHF. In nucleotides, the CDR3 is TGTGCCAGCGGTGCGGGGACGGAGTTCAATCAGCCCCAGCATTTT.

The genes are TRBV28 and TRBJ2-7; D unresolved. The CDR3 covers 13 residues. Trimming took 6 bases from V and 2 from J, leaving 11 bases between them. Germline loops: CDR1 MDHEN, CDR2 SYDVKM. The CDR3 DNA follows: TGTGCCAGCAGCAATATGGCGGCCTACGAGCAGTACTTC. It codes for CASSNMAAYEQYF.

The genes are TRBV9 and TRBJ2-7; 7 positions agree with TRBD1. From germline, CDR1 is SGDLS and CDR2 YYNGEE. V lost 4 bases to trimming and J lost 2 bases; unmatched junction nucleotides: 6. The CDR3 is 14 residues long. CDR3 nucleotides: TGTGCCAGCAGCTCCGGGACAGCAACCTACGAGCAGTACTTC. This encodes CASSSGTATYEQYF.